One sample yielded the 3 T cell receptor beta chains listed below, sequenced in a study of CD8 T cells in ankylosing spondylitis. MiXCR was run by TCRdb on the 5' RACE reads, yielding one entry per CDR3 protein. The sample consists of about 130,000 distinct CDR3 sequences, approximately 9.7% of them appearing once. The sequencing input was blood, either unsorted or a sorted T cell fraction (not recorded which). The source of these receptors is a male donor with ankylosing spondylitis or in good health (not recorded which).

There are a few counts of this clonotype. The J gene is TRBJ2-2, the V gene TRBV12-3 or TRBV12-4; TRBD2 aligns across 9 bases. Trimming removed 5 bases from V and 7 bases from J; junction bases left unmatched: 5. CDR3 length: 14 amino acids. CDR3: CASSPREGGGELFF. The CDR3 bases are TGTGCCAGCAGTCCGCGGGAGGGCGGCGGGGAGCTGTTTTTT.

This clonotype was counted at least ten times. CDR3 residues: CSAETRSSYNEQFF. For the CDR3, the DNA is TGCAGTGCTGAGACCCGGAGCTCCTACAATGAGCAGTTCTTC. J is TRBJ2-1 and V is TRBV20-1; no clear D. The CDR3 has 14 residues. Germline loops: CDR1 DFQATT, CDR2 SNEGSKA (reference sequence). Trimming removed 5 bases at V and 0 bases at J, with 11 bases between.

Only a few counts were recorded for this clonotype. This rearrangement joins TRBV12-3 or TRBV12-4 to TRBJ2-1, with D uncertain. Trimming left V 6 bases short and J 8 bases short, with 8 bases between. CDR3 length: 11 amino acids. CDR3 in amino acids: CASSQLDEQFF. The CDR3 DNA reads as TGTGCCAGCAGCCAATTGGATGAGCAGTTCTTC.